This TCR beta chain emerged from a study of T-cell memory formation after mild COVID-19 (dated by TCRdb to the early 2020s). About the full investigation: TCR sequence clusters from the two donors were found to be largely donor specific. Longitudinal TCRalpha and TCRbeta repertoire sequencing tracked T-cell clones expanding and contracting after mild COVID-19 in a couple of donors. Two young, previously healthy adult volunteers, one female and one male, were included in the cohort. Broad study findings and their caveats: Clones that contracted from day 15 to 85 showed balanced CD4/CD8 phenotypes, whereas a second wave of clones that expanded from day 15 to 37 leaned towards CD4+. Contracting CD4+ clones were located mainly in the CM and EM memory subsets, whereas CD8+ clones were found to be enriched in EMRA. The study included only a couple of mild cases, and larger cohorts that include severe cases with pre-infection samples were judged to be necessary. SARS-CoV-2 specificity of the second-wave clones peaking on day 37 was not confirmed. Some responding clones were found in pre-infection memory, which suggests that pre-existing cross-reactive memory T cells took part in the SARS-CoV-2 response.

Ficoll-Paque density gradient centrifugation was the method used to isolate PBMCs. Comments on this clonotype: No antigen is known for it. Base qualities are not recorded, but no much larger clone differs from it by a single base.

Deletion took 3 bases off V and 7 bases off J, with a span of 13 bases between the germline ends. Inclusive of the bounding cysteine and phenylalanine, the CDR3 is 13 residues long. The DNA shown is the 39-base CDR3, in frame from base 1. Sequencing used an Illumina NovaSeq 6000. TCRalpha and TCRbeta cDNA libraries were constructed by 5'RACE with constant-segment primers, with sample barcodes and unique molecular identifiers being introduced. Trizol reagent was used to extract RNA from every sample. The libraries were amplified in two PCR steps, and the second step added a second sample barcode and Illumina TruSeq adapters. Sequencing of the libraries was done on an Illumina NovaSeq, producing 2 x 150 bp paired-end reads. Per the source publication's procedure: Demultiplexing of reads and collapsing into UMI-guided consensus sequences were performed with migec v1.2.7. With mixcr v2.1.11, UMI consensuses were aligned to TRA and TRB V and J templates and assembled into clonotypes. Expanded or contracted clonotypes were those called significant by both edgeR and NoisET, with noise models trained on biological replicates. For edgeR calls, a false discovery rate-adjusted p below 0.01 and a log2 fold-change threshold of 1 were applied. As an exploratory analysis of dynamics, max-normalized trajectories of the 1000 most abundant clonotypes were examined by PCA with hierarchical clustering. Separately sequenced CD4+ and CD8+ repertoires were used to assign the CD4 or CD8 phenotype of responding clones. TCRdb reanalyzed the raw reads on its own, using fastp at Q25 for trimming and MiXCR for clone calling, and kept in-frame beta chains. Each CDR3 protein gets just one entry, which takes the most common genes and DNA from the rows behind it. What appears here as the V and J calls and clone size reflects TCRdb's work, not the paper's. The sample table records under 600,000 distinct CDR3 sequences; less than 25% of these occur just once. Around 9.2% of the sample goes to the ten largest clones.

The chain is encoded by TRBV12-3 or TRBV12-4 joined to TRBJ2-7; the best D guess is TRBD2, with 5 bases matching. This clonotype was obtained from an adult woman who had mild COVID-19 (a few samples of this study predate the infection). The sample titles of this study are shuffled in the database, so cell type and time point are left out; the donor was told from shared clones. The sequencing input was PBMCs or a T cell subset sorted from them (not recorded which). The DNA is TGTGCCAGCAGTTTCCAGAGCCCGGGAGAGCAGTACTTC. Translated, this gives CASSFQSPGEQYF.